This TCR beta chain emerged from a study of low-dose radiotherapy and immunotherapy resistance in tumors. As for the study in general: For Cohort 1, fractions of 0.5 Gy were given every 2 weeks, reaching 6.5 Gy overall. The regimen for patients comprised intravenous nivolumab 240 mg every two weeks plus intravenous ipilimumab 1 mg/kg every six weeks.

CDR3 length: 14 residues. Germline lookup yields CDR1 SGHNT and CDR2 YYREEE (reference sequence). Trimming took off 4 bases at V and 0 bases at J, with 7 bases between the two ends. First-strand cDNA used TRAV- and TRBV-specific primers, covering alpha and beta chains. For amplifying TCRs, the PCR ran for about 19 cycles with Phusion, which was used together with a constant-region primer and the adapter on the V primers. TCRdb itself ran the reads through MiXCR, one entry per CDR3 protein. The sample lists about 39,000 distinct CDR3 sequences, around 30% occurring once. As for time point: before trial treatment. Tumors of eligible patients were advanced, solid and lacking tumor-infiltrating lymphocytes.

This sequence was found in a male donor with gallbladder cancer. This sequence joins TRBV5-4 and TRBJ2-2, with D unclear. This specimen was PBMCs, taken before treatment. CDR3 amino acids: CASSPPANTGELFF. The CDR3 DNA follows: TGTGCCAGCAGCCCGCCAGCGAACACCGGGGAGCTGTTTTTT.